This TCR beta chain is drawn from a study of cytomegalovirus exposure and HLA in healthy donors. In the study overall: Earlier, 110 million or so unique TCR beta sequences were recovered from about 200 million T cells by an analysis. Study outcomes and limitations: Within an earlier analysis, most TCR beta V segments proved productive either about 87% or about 30% of the time. With further analysis later on, most CMV-associated TCR beta chains appeared HLA-restricted.

Per germline, CDR1 GTSNPN and CDR2 SVGIG (reference sequence). The CDR3 loop spans 14 amino acids. V lost 2 bases, J lost 2 bases, and 3 bases stayed unmatched. A multiplex PCR was run with 60 Vbeta primers and 13 Jbeta primers. Using immunoSEQ multiplex PCR, the repertoire was profiled, and TCRdb retains in-frame clones only, with some absent. The sample includes approximately 160,000 clones, roughly 82% of them seen just once. Worth noting for this clone: Its matching antigen is unknown.

The sequence was collected from a woman between 25 and 40 years old in good health and CMV-seronegative. Sequenced material: PBMCs. V gene TRBV30 combines with J gene TRBJ1-5; TRBD1 aligns across 7 bases. In DNA, the CDR3 is TGTGCCTGGAGTTTTGGACAGGGCAATCAGCCCCAGCATTTT. Its protein product is CAWSFGQGNQPQHF.